This T cell receptor beta chain stems from a study of cytomegalovirus exposure and HLA in healthy donors. Study as a whole: As an earlier analysis found, about 179 million T cells yielded some 120 million unique TCR beta sequences. Around 80 million unique TCR sequences came from HLA-typed donors in an early release. Study-wide results and limits: Productive status was seen about 90% or about 30% of the time for most TCR beta V segments in an earlier analysis. The study reported that TCR beta sequences accurately predicted HLA-A and HLA-B alleles in most subjects.

In the PCR, 60 Vbeta and 13 Jbeta primers were used. Clones were sequenced by immunoSEQ multiplex PCR, and TCRdb holds only the in-frame ones, with some missing. The sample table sets out 160,000 or so clones. Concerning this clone itself: Its antigen is currently unknown.

This CDR3 has 13 amino acids. V was pared by 8 bases and J by 6 bases, with 15 bases between. CDR1 and CDR2 (germline): MNHNS, SASEGT. This TCR was recovered from a man younger than 45 in good health and CMV-seronegative. V and J are TRBV6-1 and TRBJ2-3, with D perhaps matching TRBD2 (6 bases). Sample: PBMCs. CDR3 amino acids: CASLLSGVDTQYF. CDR3 sequence (DNA): TGTGCCAGCCTCCTTAGCGGAGTCGATACGCAGTATTTT.